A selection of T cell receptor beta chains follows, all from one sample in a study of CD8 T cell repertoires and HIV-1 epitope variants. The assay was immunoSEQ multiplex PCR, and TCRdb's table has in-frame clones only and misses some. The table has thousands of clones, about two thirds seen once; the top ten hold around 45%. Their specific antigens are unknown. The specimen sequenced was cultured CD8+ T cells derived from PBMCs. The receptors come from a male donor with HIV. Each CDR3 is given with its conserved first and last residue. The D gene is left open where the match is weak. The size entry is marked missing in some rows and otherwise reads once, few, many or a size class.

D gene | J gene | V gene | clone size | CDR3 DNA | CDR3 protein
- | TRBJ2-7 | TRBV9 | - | TGTGCCAGCAGCGTAGAACAGGGCCACGAGCAGTACTTC | CASSVEQGHEQYF
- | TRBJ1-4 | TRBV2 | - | TGTGCCAGCAGTGAAGCGGATCTACCCGGTGAGAGGCAGGATGAAAAACTGTTTTTT | CASSEADLPGERQDEKLFF
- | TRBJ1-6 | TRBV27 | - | TGTGCCAGCAGTCTAGGGAGGGTTTCACCCCTCCACTTT | CASSLGRVSPLHF
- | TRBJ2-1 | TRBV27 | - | TGTGCCAGCAGTTTGGGCCAACCCCCCTACAATGAGCAGTTCTTC | CASSLGQPPYNEQFF
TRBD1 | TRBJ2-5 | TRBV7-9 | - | TGTGCCAGCAGTTTACCGGGACAGGGGTTGTCCAAAGAGACCCAGTACTTC | CASSLPGQGLSKETQYF
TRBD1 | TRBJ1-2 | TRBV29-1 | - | TGCAGCGTTGGGACAGGGGCCTCTAAAGGCTACACCTTC | CSVGTGASKGYTF
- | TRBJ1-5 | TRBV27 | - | TGTGCCAGCAGTTTAAGGGGACTACAATATAGCAATCAGCCCCAGCATTTT | CASSLRGLQYSNQPQHF
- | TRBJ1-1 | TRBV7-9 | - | TGTGCCAGCAGCCCAACAGGTATCGCTGAAGCTTTCTTT | CASSPTGIAEAFF
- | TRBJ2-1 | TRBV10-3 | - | TGTGCCATCGGGGCAGAGCGGGCGGATGAGCAGTTCTTC | CAIGAERADEQFF
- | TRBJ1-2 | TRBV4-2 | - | TGTGCCAGCAGCCAAGATTTTGACAGCCTGACGGGCTACACCTTC | CASSQDFDSLTGYTF
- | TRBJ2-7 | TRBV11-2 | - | TGTGCCAGCGGGGAACGGGGTCGAGAGCAGTACTTC | CASGERGREQYF
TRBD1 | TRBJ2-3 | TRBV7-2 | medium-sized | TGTGCCAGCAGCCCAGGACAGGGCAACACAGATACGCAGTATTTT | CASSPGQGNTDTQYF
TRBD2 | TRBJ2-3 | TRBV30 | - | TGTGCCTGGACCCCGACTAGCGGGGGGCGGGATACGCAGTATTTT | CAWTPTSGGRDTQYF
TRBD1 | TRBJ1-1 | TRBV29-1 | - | TGCAGCGCGAGGACAGGGGACACTGAAGCTTTCTTT | CSARTGDTEAFF
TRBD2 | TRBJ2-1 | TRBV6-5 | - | TGTGCCAGCAGTTACTCTCCTAGCGGGAGCCACAATGAGCAGTTCTTC | CASSYSPSGSHNEQFF
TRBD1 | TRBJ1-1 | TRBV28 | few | TGTGCCAGCGCCATCCAGGGGGGAGACACTGAAGCTTTCTTT | CASAIQGGDTEAFF
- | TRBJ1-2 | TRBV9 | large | TGTGCCAGCAGCTTCGTAGGGTCTGGAGCTTATGGCTACACCTTC | CASSFVGSGAYGYTF
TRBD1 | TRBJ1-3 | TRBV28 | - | TGTGCCAGCAGTTTATTACTCGCCGGGACAGACTCTGGAAACACCATATATTTT | CASSLLLAGTDSGNTIYF
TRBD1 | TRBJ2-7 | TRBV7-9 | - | TGTGCCAGCAGCCACCGGGACAGCCTCTACGAGCAGTACTTC | CASSHRDSLYEQYF
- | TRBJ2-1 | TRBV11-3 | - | TGTGCCAGCAGCTTTGAGGGAGGCAATGAGCAGTTCTTC | CASSFEGGNEQFF
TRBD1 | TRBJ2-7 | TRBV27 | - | TGTGCCAGCAGTGTGGGACAGGGAAGCTCCTACGAGCAGTACTTC | CASSVGQGSSYEQYF
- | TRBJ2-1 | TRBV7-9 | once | TGTGCCAGCAGCTCCCCGCATAGTCCCCGCTACAATGAGCAGTTCTTC | CASSSPHSPRYNEQFF
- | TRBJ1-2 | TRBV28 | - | TGTGCCAGCAGTTTATTATACTCGATAAACGTCCCAACTCGCGATGGCTACACCTTC | CASSLLYSINVPTRDGYTF
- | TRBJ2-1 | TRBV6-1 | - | TGTGCCAGCAGTGGGGACAAACGGAACAATGAGCAGTTCTTC | CASSGDKRNNEQFF
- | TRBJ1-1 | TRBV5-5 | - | TGTGCCAGCAGCTTAGGACACCCGAACACTGAAGCTTTCTTT | CASSLGHPNTEAFF
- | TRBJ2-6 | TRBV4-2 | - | TGTGCCAGCAGCCAAGAGTGGCGGACTACGACGGCTGGGGCCAACGTCCTGACTTTC | CASSQEWRTTTAGANVLTF
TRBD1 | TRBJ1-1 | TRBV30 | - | TGTGCCTGGGGAAGACAGGGCAACACTGAAGCTTTCTTT | CAWGRQGNTEAFF
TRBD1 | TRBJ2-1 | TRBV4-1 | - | TGCGCCAGCAGCCCTGACAGGGGTAGCTCCTACAATGAGCAGTTCTTC | CASSPDRGSSYNEQFF
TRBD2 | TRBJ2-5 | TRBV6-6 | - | TGTGCCAGCAGTTATCTAGCGGGGGGGGACAAAAGGACCCAGTACTTC | CASSYLAGGDKRTQYF
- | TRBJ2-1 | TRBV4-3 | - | TGCGCCAGCAGCCAACTACAGGGTAATGAGCAGTTCTTC | CASSQLQGNEQFF
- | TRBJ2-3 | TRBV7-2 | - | TGTGCCAGCAGCTTAGATCTAGATACGCAGTATTTT | CASSLDLDTQYF
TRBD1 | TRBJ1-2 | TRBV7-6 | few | TGTGCCAGCAGCGGACAGGGGTGGAATGGCTACACCTTC | CASSGQGWNGYTF
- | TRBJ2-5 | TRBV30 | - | TGTGCCTGGAGTGCGGTCCGGGAGACCCAGTACTTC | CAWSAVRETQYF
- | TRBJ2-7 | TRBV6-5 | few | TGTGCCAGCAGTTACCCTACGGAGTACGAGCAGTACTTC | CASSYPTEYEQYF
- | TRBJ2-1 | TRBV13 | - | TGTGCCAGCAGCTCCGAATCGCGCAATGAGCAGTTCTTC | CASSSESRNEQFF
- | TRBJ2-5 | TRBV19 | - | TGTGCCAGTAGTATTATATCACAAGAGACCCAGTACTTC | CASSIISQETQYF
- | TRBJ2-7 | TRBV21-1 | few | TGTGCCAGCAGCAAAGGAGGGGGGGAGCAGTACTTC | CASSKGGGEQYF
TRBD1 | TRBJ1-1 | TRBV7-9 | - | TGTGCCAGCAGCCCCCCGGGACAGGGGTGGTCTGAAGCTTTCTTT | CASSPPGQGWSEAFF
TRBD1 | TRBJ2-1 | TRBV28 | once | TGTGCCAGCAGTTTGGGACAGGGGTTGGATGAGCAGTTCTTC | CASSLGQGLDEQFF
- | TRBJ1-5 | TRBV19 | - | TGTGCCAGTAGTATTGAGTGGGGGGGATATCAGCCCCAGCATTTT | CASSIEWGGYQPQHF
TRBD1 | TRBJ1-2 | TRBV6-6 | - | TGTGCCAGCAGTTACTCCTTGCCAGGGGGCGCGGATGGCTACACCTTC | CASSYSLPGGADGYTF
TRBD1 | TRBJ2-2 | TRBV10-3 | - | TGTGCCATCAGTACTACAGGGGAAGGCCCCGCCGGGGAGCTGTTTTTT | CAISTTGEGPAGELFF
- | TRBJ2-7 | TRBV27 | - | TGTGCCAGCAGCCCAGAAGGCAGGCTGTCCTACGAGCAGTACTTC | CASSPEGRLSYEQYF
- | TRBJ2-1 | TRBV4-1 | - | TGCGCCAGCAGCCAAGACTTTCCGACCGAAAGAATTTACAATGAGCAGTTCTTC | CASSQDFPTERIYNEQFF
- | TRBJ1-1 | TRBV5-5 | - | TGTGCCAGCAGCTTACCGACAGGTAGGGTGAACACTGAAGCTTTCTTT | CASSLPTGRVNTEAFF
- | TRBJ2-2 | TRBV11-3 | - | TGTGCCAGCAGCTTTCCGGGGACTACCGGGGAGCTGTTTTTT | CASSFPGTTGELFF
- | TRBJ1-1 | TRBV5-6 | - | TGTGCCAGCACCCTTCTTGGCACTGAAGCTTTCTTT | CASTLLGTEAFF
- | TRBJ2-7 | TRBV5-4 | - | TGTGCCAGCAGCCCCGGCCCAGGGGACTACGAGCAGTACTTC | CASSPGPGDYEQYF
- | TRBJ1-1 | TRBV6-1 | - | TGTGCCAGCATTTCCCGAACGACAGAAGCTTTCTTT | CASISRTTEAFF
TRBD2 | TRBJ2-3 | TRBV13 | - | TGTGCCAGCAGCCGAGCCCATCTAGCGGTAAACACAGATACGCAGTATTTT | CASSRAHLAVNTDTQYF